The sample holds a few counts of the clone carrying this T cell receptor (gamma chain). Its antigen is not identified. TCRdb reran clone calling via CATT on the PCR reads. The sample yields 5,100 or so gamma-chain clones, roughly 35% seen once. Germline V gives CDR1 EGSTGY, CDR2 YDSYTSSV. After removal of 0 bases from V and 2 bases from J, the junction contained 7 bases not matched to a gene. The CDR3 totals 15 residues. This sample is part of a study of human gamma delta and Vdelta1 T cells. Findings and limits, study-wide: Acute myeloid leukemia was reportedly broadly targeted by polyclonal Delta One T cells.

The origin of this receptor is a human donor in good health. This chain joins TRGV4 and TRGJ1 or TRGJ2. Source material: Vdelta1 gamma-delta T cells from blood grown in culture (DOT cells). CDR3 residues: CATWDGQSYYYKKLF. For the CDR3, the DNA is TGTGCCACCTGGGATGGGCAATCTTATTATTATAAGAAACTCTTT.